Listed below are T cell receptor beta chains from one sample, sequenced in a study of identical twins. TCRdb recomputed calls from the 5' RACE reads with MiXCR, one row per CDR3 protein. The sample consists of about 700,000 distinct CDR3 sequences, around 5.7% of them appearing once. Material: naive T cells sorted from blood. The receptors here all came from a man between 18 and 35 years old in good health. Each CDR3 is given with its conserved first and last residue. A D gene is named only where the DNA matches it firmly. Expanded clones are given a class, and other clones once, few, many or no size at all.

j_call d_call clone_size v_call cdr3_nt cdr3_aa
TRBJ1-2 - - TRBV15 TGTGCCACCAGCAGAGATAAGGGGAGTGATGGCTACACCTTC CATSRDKGSDGYTF
TRBJ2-1 TRBD1 many TRBV5-1 TGCGCCAGCAGCCTAATACCGGGACAGGGTAACAATGAGCAGTTCTTC CASSLIPGQGNNEQFF
TRBJ2-3 - - TRBV15 TGTGCCACCGCAGGGCGGGGGCCTAGTACAGATACGCAGTATTTT CATAGRGPSTDTQYF
TRBJ2-5 TRBD1 many TRBV20-1 TGCAGTGCTACAAGGACAGGGCAAGAGACCCAGTACTTC CSATRTGQETQYF
TRBJ1-6 - - TRBV20-1 TGCAGTGCTGCAGACAGGCCCGGCGGTGGTTCACCCCTCCACTTT CSAADRPGGGSPLHF
TRBJ2-2 - many TRBV6-2/TRBV6-3 TGTGCCAGCAGTCAATACAGGGTGACCGGGGAGCTGTTTTTT CASSQYRVTGELFF
TRBJ1-3 TRBD1 many TRBV29-1 TGCAGCGTCGAGGGACAGACCTCTCGTGACACCATATATTTT CSVEGQTSRDTIYF
TRBJ2-7 TRBD1 - TRBV12-3/TRBV12-4 TGTGCCAGCAGGAGGACAGGTACCTACGAGCAGTACTTC CASRRTGTYEQYF
TRBJ2-7 - many TRBV5-1 TGCGCCAGCAGCTTGGAGGGAAGGGGCTACGAGCAGTACTTC CASSLEGRGYEQYF
TRBJ2-1 TRBD1 many TRBV29-1 TGCAGCGTTCCGGGACAGGGCCCCTACAATGAGCAGTTCTTC CSVPGQGPYNEQFF
TRBJ2-7 TRBD1 - TRBV14 TGTGCCAGCAGCCAAGCCTCCGGGACAGGGAAGCAGTACTTC CASSQASGTGKQYF
TRBJ1-1 - many TRBV27 TGTGCCAGCAGTACAGGGTTTGAAGCTTTCTTT CASSTGFEAFF
TRBJ1-2 TRBD1 many TRBV10-3 TGTGCCATCAACACAGGGGGTAACTATGGCTACACCTTC CAINTGGNYGYTF
TRBJ2-1 TRBD2 - TRBV10-2 TGCGCCAGCAGTGCCCTAGCGGGAGGGTACTACAATGAGCAGTTCTTC CASSALAGGYYNEQFF
TRBJ2-5 - many TRBV5-1 TGCGCCAGCAGCTCCCTCATGAAGCAAGAGACCCAGTACTTC CASSSLMKQETQYF
TRBJ2-3 - few TRBV5-5 TGTGCCAGCAGCGGCGGGACTTTGAGCACAGATACGCAGTATTTT CASSGGTLSTDTQYF
TRBJ2-1 TRBD1 - TRBV5-6 TGTGCCAGCAGCGGGACAGGGCCTGCTACCGTTTCCTACAATGAGCAGTTCTTC CASSGTGPATVSYNEQFF
TRBJ2-1 TRBD2 many TRBV5-1 TGCGCCAGCAGCTCTGCGGGAGGCCTAGTAGGCGATGAGCAGTTCTTC CASSSAGGLVGDEQFF
TRBJ2-1 - few TRBV20-1 TGCAGCGCCGCTCCTGTCAGCTCCTACAATGAGCAGTTCTTC CSAAPVSSYNEQFF
TRBJ1-1 - - TRBV5-6 TGTGCCAGCAGCTTGCCCCCGATGAACACTGAAGCTTTCTTT CASSLPPMNTEAFF